The 20 T cell receptor beta chains in this list originate from one sample, sequenced in a study of T cell repertoires in cytomegalovirus infection. TCRdb re-called the reads with MiXCR, one entry per CDR3 protein. The sample lists hundreds of thousands of distinct CDR3 sequences, 20% to 25% seen once, with 6.5% to 10% in the top ten. Sample: CD8+ T cells from PBMCs. The receptors originated from a human donor in good health (CMV status not recorded). Some clones in this sample may be carry-over from other donors' samples.

This clonotype has at least ten counts. This chain uses TRBV7-8 with TRBJ2-7; possibly TRBD2 for D (6 bases). Germline-derived CDR1 and CDR2 are SGHVS and FQNEAQ. Trimming cost V 5 bases and J 5 bases, with 16 bases left between them. This CDR3 is built from 14 residues. The DNA of the CDR3 is TGTGCCAGCAGCCGGGGTAGCGGAAAGGACGAGCAGTACTTC. Its protein is CASSRGSGKDEQYF.

The table lists this clonotype with a few counts. Here the CDR3 reads CASSYAGQYNEQFF. The CDR3 DNA reads as TGTGCCAGCAGTTACGCGGGACAGTACAATGAGCAGTTCTTC. J is TRBJ2-1 and V is TRBV6-2 or TRBV6-3, with D possibly being TRBD1 (7 bases). Trimming removed 2 bases at V and 4 bases at J, with 9 bases between. CDR1 is MNHEY and CDR2 is SVGEGT in the germline V gene. The CDR3 has 14 amino acids.

This clonotype has at least ten counts. The chain uses TRBV4-1 and TRBJ2-3; maybe TRBD1 (6 bases). The CDR3 spans 13 residues. Between the trimmed V and J ends, which lost 6 bases and 5 bases, there was a span of 12 bases. From germline, CDR1 is MGHRA and CDR2 YSYEKL. The CDR3 spells CASSSLGQDTQYF. CDR3 DNA: TGCGCCAGCAGTTCCCTGGGACAAGATACGCAGTATTTT.

This rearrangement joins TRBV6-2 or TRBV6-3 to TRBJ2-3; tentative D call: TRBD2 (5 bases). Trimming stripped 2 bases from V and 0 bases from J, with 6 bases between. The CDR3 consists of 14 residues. The germline V gene encodes CDR1 MNHEY and CDR2 SVGEGT. The CDR3 loop reads CASSYPGSTDTQYF. The CDR3, as DNA: TGTGCCAGCAGTTACCCGGGAAGCACAGATACGCAGTATTTT.

This clonotype has just a few counts. The chain links TRBV29-1 to TRBJ2-5, with D perhaps assigned TRBD1 or TRBD2 (6 bases each). The CDR3 totals 16 residues. Germline CDR1 is SQVTM and CDR2 is ANQGSEA. V lost 1 base to trimming and J lost 1 base, with 16 bases between them. The CDR3 DNA is TGCAGCGTTGAAGGTGACGGGGGCTGGGTCCAAGAGACCCAGTACTTC. It codes for CSVEGDGGWVQETQYF.

The CDR3 nucleotides read TGCAGCGTCTATTCCTTTTTCCGGGACAGGATTGCCTATGGCTACACCTTC. This sequence encodes CSVYSFFRDRIAYGYTF. This sequence joins TRBV29-1 and TRBJ1-2; 8 bases agree with TRBD1. V lost 6 bases, J lost 4 bases, and 19 bases stayed unmatched. The CDR3 totals 17 residues. Per germline, CDR1 SQVTM and CDR2 ANQGSEA.

This clonotype was detected only a few times. The CDR3 loop reads CAIRTGVVVGYNEQFF. For the CDR3, the DNA is TGTGCCATAAGGACAGGGGTGGTTGTCGGGTACAATGAGCAGTTCTTC. The chain uses TRBV10-3 and TRBJ2-1, with TRBD1 matching over 9 bases. The CDR3 loop spans 16 amino acids. The J segment lost 4 bases and the V segment lost 9 bases, leaving 13 bases of the junction unmatched. Germline V CDR1 and CDR2: ENHRY, SYGVKD.

This clonotype was seen many times. The chain employs TRBV7-3 and TRBJ2-5, with D perhaps TRBD2 (7 bases). The CDR3 is made up of 13 amino acids. V was shortened by 2 bases and J by 7 bases, with 11 bases between the two germline ends. The germline CDR1 and CDR2 sequences are SGHTA and FQGTGA. CDR3: CASSLGGAGTQYF. For the CDR3, the DNA is TGTGCCAGCAGCTTAGGGGGGGCAGGGACCCAGTACTTC.

Details on this clonotype: A read error likely explains this, since a far larger clone differs by one base. The chain joins TRBV28 to TRBJ2-3, with 7 bases fitting TRBD2. This CDR3 has 15 amino acids. The V gene's germline CDR1 is MDHEN and CDR2 SYDVKM. The CDR3 is CASGLGRGRTDTQYF. The CDR3 DNA reads TGTGCCAGCGGTTTAGGGAGGGGACGCACAGATACGCAGTATTTT.

CDR3 sequence reads: CATLQGNMATEAFF. The DNA of the CDR3 is TGTGCCACCCTACAGGGGAACATGGCCACTGAAGCTTTCTTT. The chain couples TRBV28 to TRBJ1-1, with 7 bases aligning to TRBD1. This CDR3 spans 14 amino acids. Germline CDR1 reads MDHEN; CDR2 reads SYDVKM. V shed 10 bases and J 4 bases; nucleotides not matched to a gene: 12.

This chain joins TRBV2 and TRBJ2-1, with a weak D call TRBD2 (7 bases). CDR3 length: 15 amino acids. Trimming cost V 1 base and J 8 bases, with 15 bases left between them. CDR1 and CDR2 (germline): SNHLY, FYNNEI. The CDR3 here is CASSEEGGGNDEQFF. CDR3 DNA: TGTGCCAGCAGTGAAGAAGGGGGAGGGAACGATGAGCAGTTCTTC.

This clonotype was detected a few times. The chain links TRBV14 to TRBJ2-5; TRBD2 is a possible D gene (5 bases). The CDR3 length is 16 residues. V was shortened by 0 bases and J by 1 base, with 12 bases between the two germline ends. Germline CDR1 is SGHDN and CDR2 is FVKESK. The CDR3 sequence: CASSQETNWPQETQYF. In nucleotides, the CDR3 is TGTGCCAGCAGCCAAGAGACTAATTGGCCCCAAGAGACCCAGTACTTC.

This clonotype was observed at least ten times. This chain connects TRBV7-2 to TRBJ2-5; TRBD2 aligns across 9 bases. Germline values: CDR1 SGHTA, CDR2 FQGNSA. V lost 3 bases, J lost 5 bases, and 7 bases stayed unmatched. The CDR3 is 15 amino acids. CDR3 sequence: CASSFVAGAAETQYF. CDR3 coding DNA: TGTGCCAGCAGCTTCGTAGCGGGGGCGGCGGAGACCCAGTACTTC.

This clonotype was seen ten or more times. This chain uses TRBV28 with TRBJ1-2; the match to TRBD1 covers 7 bases. The ends lost 8 bases at V and 3 bases at J; junction bases unmatched: 6. Germline assignment: CDR1 MDHEN and CDR2 SYDVKM. This CDR3 has 13 amino acids. The DNA for the CDR3 is TGTGCCAGCCTCTCCGGGACAGACTATGGCTACACCTTC. Protein: CASLSGTDYGYTF.

The genes are TRBV19 and TRBJ2-2, with D possibly matching TRBD2 (6 bases). This CDR3 is 16 amino acids long. V shed 0 bases and J shed 9 bases, with 17 bases lying between them. Germline CDR1 is LNHDA and CDR2 is SQIVND (reference sequence). In DNA, the CDR3 is TGTGCCAGTAGTATAGATCGGGCCCGCGGGGACCGGGAGCTGTTTTTT. Translation: CASSIDRARGDRELFF.

Only a few counts were recorded for this clonotype. The gene calls are TRBV7-9 and TRBJ1-1; no clear D. V lost 6 bases and J lost 1, with 15 bases in between. In germline, CDR1 is SEHNR, CDR2 FQNEAQ (reference sequence). CDR3 length: 15 amino acids. CDR3 DNA sequence: TGTGCCAGCAGAAATAAGGGAGCCTCGAACACTGAAGCTTTCTTT. Its translation: CASRNKGASNTEAFF.

The chain couples TRBV6-5 to TRBJ1-4, with D perhaps TRBD1 (5 bases). CDR3 length equals 19 residues. Per the germline V gene, CDR1 is MNHEY and CDR2 is SVGAGI. V dropped 6 bases and J dropped 5 bases, with 28 bases sitting between them. The DNA for the CDR3 is TGTGCCAGCAGCGGCCTTGACGGGGCCCTGACCACTTCAAATGAAAAACTGTTTTTT. Encoded protein: CASSGLDGALTTSNEKLFF.

This clonotype turned up a few times. The rearrangement uses TRBV20-1 and TRBJ1-5; TRBD1 agrees at 7 bases. The CDR3 is 15 residues long. With V trimmed by 5 bases and J by 0 bases, 7 bases remained unmatched. Germline-derived CDR1 and CDR2 are DFQATT and SNEGSKA (reference sequence). In nucleotides, the CDR3 is TGCAGTGCTCGCGACAGGGACTTTAGCAATCAGCCCCAGCATTTT. Translated, it gives CSARDRDFSNQPQHF.

V gene TRBV6-8 combines with J gene TRBJ1-1, with a weak D call TRBD1 (5 bases). The V and J ends lost 2 bases and 7 bases respectively, with 11 bases between them. This CDR3 region has 13 residues. Germline loops: CDR1 MNHGY, CDR2 SAAAGT. CDR3 DNA sequence: TGTGCCAGCAGTTACGGGGGGACGCTTGAAGCTTTCTTT. This gives the protein CASSYGGTLEAFF.

The chain joins TRBV7-8 to TRBJ2-7; 7 nucleotides match TRBD1. The CDR3 has 16 residues. Looked up from germline, CDR1 is SGHVS and CDR2 is FQNEAQ. The CDR3, as DNA: TGTGCCAACAGCTCGTTAACAGGGGAACGCATCTACGAGCAGTACGTC. Amino acid sequence: CANSSLTGERIYEQYV.